The 24 T cell receptor beta chains presented below share a single source sample, sequenced in a study of cytomegalovirus exposure and HLA in healthy donors. The PCR was carried out with 60 Vbeta primers and 13 Jbeta primers. Using immunoSEQ multiplex PCR, the repertoire was profiled, and TCRdb retains in-frame clones only, with some absent. This sample has around 150,000 clones, with about three fifths found just once. The sequenced sample consisted of PBMCs. The origin of the receptors is a woman between 55 and 75 years old in good health and CMV-seropositive.

J is TRBJ2-3 and V is TRBV7-3; the match to TRBD2 covers 12 bases. Germline V gene data show CDR1 as SGHTA and CDR2 as FQGTGA. V shed 5 bases and J 1 base; nucleotides not matched to a gene: 16. The CDR3 spans 20 residues. The CDR3 DNA follows: TGTGCCAGCAGCCCTAAGAGGCTAGCGGGAGGGCCGGGGGGCACAGATACGCAGTATTTT. As protein: CASSPKRLAGGPGGTDTQYF.

The chain links TRBV5-4 to TRBJ2-1, with unresolved D. Trimming took off 0 bases at V and 0 bases at J, with 10 bases between the two ends. CDR3 length equals 16 residues. CDR1 and CDR2 from the germline V gene are SGHNT and YYREEE (reference sequence). The CDR3 loop is CASSLGSLSSYNEQFF. CDR3 DNA: TGTGCCAGCAGCTTGGGGTCCCTGAGCTCCTACAATGAGCAGTTCTTC.

This chain connects TRBV4-3 to TRBJ2-4; TRBD1 matches 8 bases. This CDR3 region has 14 residues. V lost 0 bases and J lost 7; bases outside the gene matches: 2. Germline V gene sequence: CDR1 LGHNA, CDR2 YSLEER. CDR3 region: CASSQDRTGNIQYF. In DNA form, the CDR3 reads TGCGCCAGCAGCCAAGATAGGACAGGGAACATTCAGTACTTC.

This sequence joins TRBV9 and TRBJ2-3, with D perhaps TRBD1 (5 bases). Germline V CDR1 and CDR2: SGDLS, YYNGEE. V gave up 4 bases and J gave up 0 bases, with 15 bases separating them. The CDR3 contains 16 residues. This chain's CDR3 is CASSRLSDTSTDTQYF. The CDR3 DNA sequence: TGTGCCAGCAGCCGCCTATCGGACACTAGCACAGATACGCAGTATTTT.

This clone was picked up a small number of times. V usage is TRBV6-1 and J usage is TRBJ2-3; 11 bases are shared with TRBD2. The CDR3 is made up of 13 amino acids. Germline CDR1 reads MNHNS; CDR2 reads SASEGT. V was clipped by 9 bases and J by 5 bases; unmatched bases: 4. CDR3 coding DNA: TGTGCCAGTAGCGGGAGGGCCGGAGATACGCAGTATTTT. This gives the protein CASSGRAGDTQYF.

This clone was observed a few times. V and J are TRBV5-1 and TRBJ2-7, with a tentative D call TRBD2 (6 bases). The germline V gene has CDR1 SGHRS and CDR2 YFSETQ. V lost 4 bases to trimming and J lost 0 bases, with 11 bases between them. CDR3 length: 14 amino acids. This chain's CDR3 is CASSRGLTSYEQYF. The CDR3 DNA reads as TGCGCCAGCAGCCGGGGACTGACCTCCTACGAGCAGTACTTC.

This chain links TRBV6-5 with TRBJ1-1; TRBD1 agrees at 8 bases. After removal of 6 bases from V and 6 bases from J, the junction contained 9 bases not matched to a gene. CDR1 is MNHEY and CDR2 is SVGAGI in the germline V gene. CDR3 size: 14 residues. This CDR3 is CASRRTGSAAEAFF. DNA of the CDR3: TGTGCCAGCAGGAGGACAGGGTCAGCGGCTGAAGCTTTCTTT.

The chain carries TRBV23-1 and TRBJ1-5; TRBD1 aligns across 10 bases. TRBV23-1 falls under the ORF class, with uncertain function. V gave up 4 bases and J gave up 6 bases; unmatched junction bases: 6. The CDR3 is 15 amino acids. The CDR3 region has the DNA TGCGCCAGCAGTCCACCGGGACAGGGGTTTCAGCCCCAGCATTTT. The encoded protein is CASSPPGQGFQPQHF.

V usage is TRBV11-3 and J usage is TRBJ2-2; 7 nucleotides match TRBD1. Trimming took 5 bases from V and 0 from J; bases not matched to a gene: 6. The CDR3 has 16 residues. Germline lookup yields CDR1 SGHNT and CDR2 YENEEA. The CDR3 loop reads CASSPRQGSNTGELFF. The CDR3 DNA sequence: TGTGCCAGCAGCCCCCGACAGGGATCGAACACCGGGGAGCTGTTTTTT.

This clone came up a few times. The rearrangement uses TRBV7-8 and TRBJ1-1; D gene ambiguous. Germline values: CDR1 SGHVS, CDR2 FQNEAQ. This CDR3 has 12 residues. The ends were cut back, 1 base at V and 8 bases at J, with 8 bases in the middle. CDR3 sequence reads: CASSLGGPEAFF. CDR3 nucleotides: TGTGCCAGCAGCTTAGGAGGTCCAGAAGCTTTCTTT. The whole variable domain, filled in from reference TRBV7-8 and TRBJ1-1, reads GAGVSQSPRYKVAKRGQDVALRCDPISGHVSLFWYQQALGQGPEFLTYFQNEAQLDKSGLPSDRFFAERPEGSVSTLKIQRTQQEDSAVYLCASSLGGPEAFFGQGTRLTVV.

The chain has TRBV28 and TRBJ2-7; 7 bases map to TRBD2. V shed 1 base and J 4 bases; nucleotides not matched to a gene: 10. CDR1 MDHEN and CDR2 SYDVKM come from the germline V gene. The CDR3 length is 16 residues. The CDR3 spells CASSLYMGGSGYEQYF. In DNA, the CDR3 is TGTGCCAGCAGTTTATACATGGGCGGGAGTGGTTACGAGCAGTACTTC.

This CDR3 reads CASSFGQAGTEAFF. In nucleotides, the CDR3 is TGCGCCAGCAGCTTCGGACAGGCTGGGACTGAAGCTTTCTTT. The chain recombines TRBV5-1 with TRBJ1-1, with 7 positions matching TRBD1. The CDR3 loop spans 14 amino acids. V trimming: 2 bases; J trimming: 5 bases; junction bases outside the gene matches: 6. Germline lookup yields CDR1 SGHRS and CDR2 YFSETQ. Filled out from reference TRBV5-1 and TRBJ1-1, the complete variable domain reads KAGVTQTPRYLIKTRGQQVTLSCSPISGHRSVSWYQQTPGQGLQFLFEYFSETQRNKGNFPGRFSGRQFSNSRSEMNVSTLELGDSALYLCASSFGQAGTEAFFGQGTRLTVV.

In DNA, the CDR3 is TGTGCCAGTAACCAGGGGGCTATGAACACTGAAGCTTTCTTT. It is translated as CASNQGAMNTEAFF. The V gene is TRBV19, the J gene TRBJ1-1, with 8 bases identical to TRBD1. Germline-derived CDR1 and CDR2 are LNHDA and SQIVND (reference sequence). The CDR3 totals 14 residues. V lost 7 bases and J lost 0; bases outside the gene matches: 4.

The chain couples TRBV7-8 to TRBJ1-4; 7 positions agree with TRBD1. The CDR3 sequence is 15 residues long. The trim removed 2 bases at V and 7 bases at J, leaving 7 bases unmatched. Germline CDR1 and CDR2: SGHVS and FQNEAQ. The CDR3 sequence: CASSLIRQGGEKLFF. The DNA of the CDR3 is TGTGCCAGCAGCTTAATACGACAGGGTGGTGAAAAACTGTTTTTT.

The chain uses TRBV10-1 and TRBJ1-1; D is unclear. Trimming removed 3 bases at V and 3 bases at J, with 8 bases between. Germline assignment: CDR1 WNHNN and CDR2 SYGVQD (reference sequence). The CDR3 spans 13 residues. This CDR3 reads CASSDPQDTEAFF. CDR3 sequence (DNA): TGCGCCAGCAGTGATCCCCAGGACACTGAAGCTTTCTTT.

The V gene is TRBV4-3, the J gene TRBJ1-2, with a weak D call TRBD1 (5 bases). Germline loops: CDR1 LGHNA, CDR2 YSLEER. The CDR3 contains 15 residues. With 4 bases removed from V and 0 bases from J, the gap between germline ends came to 12 bases. CDR3 sequence (DNA): TGCGCCAGCAGCCGCGGGGCGAGTACTAACTATGGCTACACCTTC. Its translation: CASSRGASTNYGYTF.

The chain carries TRBV10-3 and TRBJ1-2, with unresolved D. The CDR3 loop spans 13 amino acids. The V end lost 2 bases, the J end lost 2 bases, and 6 bases lay between the germline ends. Germline assignment: CDR1 ENHRY and CDR2 SYGVKD. CDR3 nucleotides: TGTGCCATCAGTGAGGGCAGAAACTATGGCTACACCTTC. The encoded protein is CAISEGRNYGYTF.

This clone has a handful of counts. The chain links TRBV4-3 to TRBJ2-2; 7 bases are shared with TRBD2. The V and J ends lost 0 bases and 1 base, in that order; junction bases with no gene match: 14. The CDR3 spans 20 residues. Germline V gene sequence: CDR1 LGHNA, CDR2 YSLEER. This CDR3 reads CASSQEAVRTGGWNTGELFF. Here the CDR3 DNA reads TGCGCCAGCAGCCAAGAGGCGGTTAGGACGGGGGGATGGAACACCGGGGAGCTGTTTTTT.

This clone appeared a few times. The chain employs TRBV25-1 and TRBJ1-1; weak D call: TRBD1 (6 bases). Germline CDR1 reads MGHDK; CDR2 reads SYGVNS. V dropped 4 bases and J dropped 5 bases, with 17 bases sitting between them. CDR3 length equals 15 residues. This CDR3 reads CASSGSPGGLTEAFF. The CDR3 nucleotides are TGTGCCAGCAGTGGGTCCCCGGGGGGGCTTACTGAAGCTTTCTTT.

Only a few counts were recorded for this clone. This chain connects TRBV28 to TRBJ2-7, with 11 bases that match TRBD2. CDR1 is MDHEN and CDR2 is SYDVKM in the germline V gene. CDR3 size: 15 residues. J was trimmed by 3 bases and V by 10 bases; bases with no gene match: 11. The CDR3 is CATNSLAGGYYEQYF. Written as DNA, the CDR3 is TGTGCCACCAACTCCCTAGCGGGAGGTTACTACGAGCAGTACTTC.

The chain joins TRBV13 to TRBJ2-7, with unresolved D. The length of the CDR3 is 14 residues. The germline V gene has CDR1 PRHDT and CDR2 FYEKMQ (reference sequence). Trimming left V 1 base short and J 3 bases short, with 10 bases between. The CDR3 nucleotides are TGTGCCAGCAGCTTAGATGGCACGATCTACGAGCAGTACTTC. Protein: CASSLDGTIYEQYF.

CDR3 nucleotides: TGCGCCAGCAGCCGCCCCCGATACGGGAGGGCCGGGCAAGAGACCCAGTACTTC. This encodes CASSRPRYGRAGQETQYF. The chain recombines TRBV23-1 with TRBJ2-5; 8 bases are a match to TRBD2. TRBV23-1 is flagged as an ORF with uncertain function. Unmatched junction bases numbered 17, after V lost 6 bases and J lost 2 bases. There are 18 residues in the CDR3.

V and J are TRBV9 and TRBJ2-3; TRBD1 agrees at 7 bases. Germline CDR1 SGDLS, CDR2 YYNGEE. Trimming at V came to 0 bases and at J to 6 bases, leaving 10 bases not matched to a gene. This CDR3 spans 16 amino acids. In nucleotides, the CDR3 is TGTGCCAGCAGCGTAGTATTAGGGGGCCTCCTGGATACGCAGTATTTT. Translated: CASSVVLGGLLDTQYF.

This clone turned up a few times. J is TRBJ2-1 and V is TRBV21-1; the table's D gene call, TRBD2, was not cross checked with the DNA. TRBV21-1 is annotated as a pseudogene. The CDR3 has 15 amino acids. CDR3 sequence (DNA): TGTGCCAGCAGCCCTCGGACTAGCGGTAACAATGAGCAGTTCTTC. This sequence encodes CASSPRTSGNNEQFF.